The 20 T cell receptor beta chains below come from one sample, sequenced in a study of blood T cell repertoires in COVID-19. Repertoires were generated with immunoSEQ multiplex PCR, while TCRdb's copy carries only in-frame clones and drops some. The sample lists 150,000 to 200,000 clones; about three quarters were seen once. Sequenced input: peripheral blood. The receptors come from a woman older than 75 with COVID-19, enrolled during active disease.

The chain has TRBV18 and TRBJ2-3; the D is unclear. The germline CDR1 and CDR2 sequences are KGHSH and LQKENI. Trimming cost V 1 base and J 0 bases, with 5 bases left between them. The CDR3 has 14 residues. This chain's CDR3 is CASSPLVSTDTQYF. Written as DNA, the CDR3 is TGTGCCAGCTCACCACTCGTAAGCACAGATACGCAGTATTTT.

The CDR3: CASSTGGDYNEQFF. The CDR3 DNA is TGTGCCAGCAGCACAGGGGGCGACTACAATGAGCAGTTCTTC. The chain is built from TRBV13 and TRBJ2-1; TRBD1 aligns across 9 bases. Germline CDR1 and CDR2: PRHDT and FYEKMQ (reference sequence). The ends lost 5 bases at V and 3 bases at J; junction bases unmatched: 2. The CDR3 loop spans 14 amino acids.

This clone appeared once. The rearrangement joins TRBV25-1 to TRBJ2-1, with 10 bases that match TRBD1. Trimming at V came to 3 bases and at J to 5 bases, leaving 4 bases not matched to a gene. This CDR3 spans 15 amino acids. Germline loops: CDR1 MGHDK, CDR2 SYGVNS. The CDR3 DNA sequence: TGTGCCAGCAGTGACCGGACAGGGGGTGACAATGAGCAGTTCTTC. Its translation: CASSDRTGGDNEQFF. The whole variable domain, filled in from reference TRBV25-1 and TRBJ2-1, reads EADIYQTPRYLVIGTGKKITLECSQTMGHDKMYWYQQDPGMELHLIHYSYGVNSTEKGDLSSESTVSRIRTEHFPLTLESARPSHTSQYLCASSDRTGGDNEQFFGPGTRLTVL.

The chain has TRBV7-2 and TRBJ1-3, with 7 bases fitting TRBD1. Germline trimming cut 1 base from V and 13 bases from J; bases unmatched to any gene: 10. The CDR3 sequence is 14 residues long. Germline V gene sequence: CDR1 SGHTA, CDR2 FQGNSA. CDR3 amino acids: CASSLGGGVDRIYF. CDR3 in DNA: TGTGCCAGCAGCTTAGGAGGGGGCGTGGACCGAATATATTTT.

The chain joins TRBV28 to TRBJ2-6; weak D call: TRBD1 (6 bases). The CDR3 contains 18 residues. Germline V gene lookup returns CDR1 MDHEN and CDR2 SYDVKM. The V end was cut by 6 bases, the J end by 0 bases, with 18 bases between. The CDR3 loop reads CASSDLQGLVSGANVLTF. As DNA, the CDR3 is TGTGCCAGCAGCGACCTTCAGGGGTTGGTCTCTGGGGCCAACGTCCTGACTTTC.

This clone has a handful of counts. CDR3 loop: CASSWIYSGGKNIQYF. DNA of the CDR3: TGTGCCAGCAGTTGGATTTATAGCGGGGGGAAAAACATTCAGTACTTC. The chain links TRBV6-2 or TRBV6-3 to TRBJ2-4; 10 bases line up with TRBD2. CDR1 MNHEY and CDR2 SVGEGT come from the germline V gene. The ends lost 4 bases at V and 4 bases at J; junction bases unmatched: 7. The CDR3 runs 16 residues.

The chain couples TRBV4-2 to TRBJ2-2, with TRBD1 matching over 7 bases. CDR1 and CDR2 (germline): LGHNA, YNFKEQ. The CDR3 extends over 14 amino acids. J gave up 6 bases and V 7 bases, and 8 bases lay outside the gene matches. CDR3 sequence reads: CASTFDRVAGELFF. The CDR3 region has the DNA TGTGCCAGCACCTTTGACAGGGTGGCCGGGGAGCTGTTTTTT.

The rearrangement joins TRBV7-9 to TRBJ1-1; 9 bases map to TRBD1. Germline V CDR1 and CDR2: SEHNR, FQNEAQ (reference sequence). J lost 6 bases, V lost 2 bases, and 7 bases had no gene match. CDR3 length: 15 residues. The CDR3 loop reads CASSLPGQGRSEAFF. The CDR3 DNA reads TGTGCCAGCAGCTTACCGGGACAGGGAAGGTCTGAAGCTTTCTTT.

V gene TRBV5-4 combines with J gene TRBJ1-4, with D possibly matching TRBD1 (5 bases). The CDR3 runs to 15 residues. The V end was cut by 0 bases, the J end by 0 bases, with 6 bases between. CDR1 and CDR2 from the germline V gene are SGHNT and YYREEE (reference sequence). This CDR3 reads CASSLAGATNEKLFF. DNA for the CDR3: TGTGCCAGCAGCTTGGCGGGGGCAACTAATGAAAAACTGTTTTTT.

This rearrangement joins TRBV28 to TRBJ2-7; TRBD2 aligns across 10 bases. Trimming cost V 2 bases and J 0 bases; bases outside gene matches: 4. The germline gives CDR1 MDHEN, CDR2 SYDVKM. The CDR3 spans 16 residues. This chain's CDR3 is CASSLGASGGSYEQYF. CDR3 coding DNA: TGTGCCAGCAGTTTAGGCGCTAGCGGGGGCTCCTACGAGCAGTACTTC. Full variable domain (missing parts from reference TRBV28 and TRBJ2-7): DVKVTQSSRYLVKRTGEKVFLECVQDMDHENMFWYRQDPGLGLRLIYFSYDVKMKEKGDIPEGYSVSREKKERFSLILESASTNQTSMYLCASSLGASGGSYEQYFGPGTRLTVT.

This chain joins TRBV4-1 and TRBJ2-7; TRBD2 matches at 9 bases. There are 15 residues in the CDR3. V shed 1 base, J shed 6 bases, and the junction held 7 bases outside the gene matches. Germline assignment: CDR1 MGHRA and CDR2 YSYEKL. The chain's CDR3 is CASSQVPSGIREQYF. In nucleotides, the CDR3 is TGCGCCAGCAGCCAAGTTCCTAGCGGGATCCGCGAGCAGTACTTC.

Comment on this clone: The CDR3 does not close with the conserved phenylalanine or tryptophan, likely indicating a read error. The limits of the CDR3 on the DNA are not certain, so only TCRdb's listed CDR3 is given. The chain has TRBV3-1 (or the pseudogene TRBV3-2) and TRBJ2-7; the DNA was not compared with TRBD1, the D call given in the table. CDR1 and CDR2 from the germline V gene are LGHDT and YNNKEL (reference sequence). The CDR3 sequence runs 13 residues, both termini included. The CDR3 loop reads CASSPGVGQGLYL.

This clone was recorded a few times. The CDR3 DNA reads as TGTGCCAGCAGTTTACAGGGGCGGGGGCAGCCCCAGCATTTT. Its protein is CASSLQGRGQPQHF. V gene TRBV27 combines with J gene TRBJ1-5; D is perhaps TRBD1 (6 bases). V dropped 2 bases and J dropped 7 bases, with 12 bases sitting between them. Germline CDR1 reads MNHEY; CDR2 reads SMNVEV (reference sequence). The CDR3 totals 14 residues.

V and J are TRBV28 and TRBJ2-7; the D gene is possibly TRBD2 (6 bases). The V gene's germline CDR1 is MDHEN and CDR2 SYDVKM. The CDR3 runs to 12 residues. Trimming cost V 2 bases and J 8 bases, with 10 bases left between them. The CDR3 loop is CASSLRGSQQYF. Written as DNA, the CDR3 is TGTGCCAGCAGTTTACGGGGGAGTCAGCAGTACTTC.

The chain recombines TRBV4-1 with TRBJ2-2, with a tentative D call TRBD1 (6 bases). Germline CDR1 MGHRA, CDR2 YSYEKL. V lost 1 base, J lost 2 bases, and 14 bases lay in between. The CDR3 length is 17 residues. CDR3 DNA sequence: TGCGCCAGCAGCCAAGTTGCAGGGGTTGGAAACACCGGGGAGCTGTTTTTT. It codes for CASSQVAGVGNTGELFF.

CDR3 loop: CASSEEVPGKAFF. Written as DNA, the CDR3 is TGTGCCAGCAGTGAAGAGGTGCCGGGAAAAGCTTTCTTT. This chain uses TRBV2 with TRBJ1-1; D unresolved. The CDR3 extends over 13 amino acids. Trimming stripped 1 base from V and 9 bases from J, with 12 bases between. Per germline, CDR1 SNHLY and CDR2 FYNNEI. Drawing the rest from reference TRBV2 and TRBJ1-1, the complete variable domain is EPEVTQTPSHQVTQMGQEVILRCVPISNHLYFYWYRQILGQKVEFLVSFYNNEISEKSEIFDDQFSVERPDGSNFTLKIRSTKLEDSAMYFCASSEEVPGKAFFGQGTRLTVV.

The chain carries TRBV4-3 and TRBJ2-3; the match to TRBD2 covers 13 bases. This CDR3 is 18 amino acids long. V dropped 1 base and J dropped 0; count of bases not matched to a gene: 4. CDR1 LGHNA and CDR2 YSLEER come from the germline V gene. The DNA of the CDR3 is TGCGCCAGCAGCCAAGGGACTAGCGGGGGATCTAGCACAGATACGCAGTATTTT. Protein sequence: CASSQGTSGGSSTDTQYF.

The chain joins TRBV3-1 (or the pseudogene TRBV3-2) to TRBJ2-3; 15 nucleotides align to TRBD2. The J segment lost 10 bases and the V segment lost 4 bases, leaving 6 bases of the junction unmatched. The CDR3 spans 15 residues. Germline V gene sequence: CDR1 LGHDT, CDR2 YNNKEL (reference sequence). CDR3 sequence (DNA): TGTGCCAGCAGCCCGGGACTAGCGGGAGGACTGGCGCAGTATTTT. Residues: CASSPGLAGGLAQYF.

The chain recombines TRBV4-1 with TRBJ1-1; 10 nucleotides line up with TRBD1. CDR3 length: 15 residues. The V and J ends lost 4 bases and 10 bases, in that order; junction bases with no gene match: 12. CDR1 MGHRA and CDR2 YSYEKL come from the germline V gene. Here the CDR3 DNA reads TGCGCCAGCAGCCTATCGGACAGGGGGGCAGGAGGAGCTTTCTTT. Translating gives CASSLSDRGAGGAFF.

The V call is TRBV6-2 or TRBV6-3, the J call TRBJ2-7, with TRBD1 matching 9 bases. J lost 5 bases, V lost 4 bases, and 6 bases had no gene match. The CDR3 loop spans 14 amino acids. From germline, CDR1 is MNHEY and CDR2 SVGEGT. CDR3 coding DNA: TGTGCCAGCAGTTGGACCGGGACAGGGCACGAGCAGTACTTC. Its protein is CASSWTGTGHEQYF.